The clone carrying this T cell receptor beta chain appeared a few times. Its antigen is unidentified. This entry comes from a study of human T cells and chemical hapten exposure. Study-level background: In the sensitization step, 2% DPC was placed on about 2 cm by about 2 cm of upper inner arm skin. Points from the study as a whole: Expanded TCRs created a significantly greater count of big CDR3 similarity clusters than controls did. TCRs above 1 in 1000 frequency stayed constant with DPC sensitization.

There are 12 residues in the CDR3. In germline, CDR1 is SGHRS, CDR2 YFSETQ. V was cut by 7 bases and J by 6 bases, with 12 bases left in between. Specified time point: patch test 1, 2 weeks after DPC sensitization. Noted treatment: therapeutic diphenylcyclopropenone sensitization with weekly scalp DPC. A single record per CDR3 protein comes from TCRdb applying MiXCR to the RACE reads. The sample lists 84,000 or so distinct CDR3 sequences; about 11% were seen once. The sequence came from a man between 40 and 49 years old with alopecia areata. Some clones in this sample may be carry-over from other donors' samples. The rearrangement links TRBV5-1 to TRBJ2-3; D might be TRBD1 or TRBD2, each matching 5 bases. Sequencing used whole blood, obtained in connection with sensitization to the hapten diphenylcyclopropenone (DPC). CDR3 amino acids: CASAGATDTQYF. DNA for the CDR3: TGCGCCAGCGCCGGGGCCACCGATACGCAGTATTTT.